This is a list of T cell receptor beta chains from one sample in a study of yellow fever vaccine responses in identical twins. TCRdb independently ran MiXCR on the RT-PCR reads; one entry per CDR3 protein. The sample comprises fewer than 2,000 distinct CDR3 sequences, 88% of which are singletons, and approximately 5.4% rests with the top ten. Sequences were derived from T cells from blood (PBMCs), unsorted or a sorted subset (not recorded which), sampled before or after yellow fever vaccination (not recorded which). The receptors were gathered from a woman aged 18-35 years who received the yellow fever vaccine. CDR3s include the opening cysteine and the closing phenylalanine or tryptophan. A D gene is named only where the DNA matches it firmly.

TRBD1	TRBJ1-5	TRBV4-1	CASSQDRRGSTQPQHF	TGCGCCAGCAGCCAAGACCGCAGGGGGAGTACTCAGCCCCAGCATTTT
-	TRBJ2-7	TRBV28	CASSPGPSEQYF	TGTGCCAGCAGTCCCGGCCCCTCCGAACAGTACTTC
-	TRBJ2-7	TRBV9	CASSVDAVLYF	TGTGCCAGCAGCGTAGACGCGGTCCTGTACTTC
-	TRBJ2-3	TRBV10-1	CASSLHTDTQYF	TGCGCCAGCAGCCTCCACACAGATACGCAGTATTTT
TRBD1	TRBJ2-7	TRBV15	CATGTGGAYEQYF	TGTGCCACCGGGACAGGGGGCGCGTACGAGCAGTACTTC
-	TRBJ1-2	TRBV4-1	CASSQGGLGYGYTF	TGCGCCAGCAGCCAAGGAGGTTTGGGGTATGGCTACACCTTC
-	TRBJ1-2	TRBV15	CATSRAANYGYTF	TGTGCCACCAGCAGAGCGGCTAACTATGGCTACACCTTC
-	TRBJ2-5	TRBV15	CATGRGGEETQYF	TGTGCCACCGGTCGGGGCGGCGAAGAGACCCAGTACTTC
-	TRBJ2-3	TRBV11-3	CASSSLGDTQYF	TGTGCCAGCAGCTCGTTGGGGGATACGCAGTATTTT
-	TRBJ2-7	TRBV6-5	CASSYSMDTSYEQYF	TGTGCCAGCAGTTACTCGATGGACACCTCCTACGAGCAGTACTTC